Following are 3 T cell receptor beta chains from one sample sequenced in a study of cytomegalovirus exposure and HLA in healthy donors. The PCR made use of 60 Vbeta and 13 Jbeta primers. Clones were read by immunoSEQ multiplex PCR, and TCRdb kept only the in-frame ones, dropping some. The sample lists 120,000 to 150,000 clones, roughly 80% occurring once. Sample: PBMCs. Every receptor here comes from a middle-aged man in good health and CMV-seropositive.

The chain has TRBV11-1 and TRBJ2-3; D uncertain. V was cut by 0 bases and J by 6 bases, with 10 bases left in between. Germline CDR1 SGHAT, CDR2 FQDESV (reference sequence). The CDR3 sequence is 14 residues long. The CDR3 bases are TGTGCCAGCAGCTTAGCTGGTGCGGCGGATACGCAGTATTTT. Its protein is CASSLAGAADTQYF.

The chain links TRBV15 to TRBJ2-7; possibly TRBD2 for D (6 bases). This CDR3 is built from 15 residues. The V end lost 0 bases, the J end lost 0 bases, and 9 bases lay between the germline ends. Germline loops: CDR1 LNHNV, CDR2 YYDKDF (reference sequence). The CDR3 sequence is CATSRDGTGSYEQYF. As DNA, the CDR3 is TGTGCCACCAGCAGAGATGGGACTGGCTCCTACGAGCAGTACTTC.

The chain combines TRBV5-1 with TRBJ2-1; 13 bases map to TRBD2. In germline, CDR1 is SGHRS, CDR2 YFSETQ. Trimming at V came to 4 bases and at J to 10 bases, leaving 8 bases not matched to a gene. The CDR3 is made up of 15 amino acids. CDR3 sequence reads: CASSPGLAGTMEQFF. For the CDR3, the DNA is TGCGCCAGCAGCCCGGGACTAGCGGGAACGATGGAGCAGTTCTTC.